This TCR beta chain was sequenced during a study of read filtering for tumor transcriptome and immune sequencing. Study-level information: TCR-mapped reads were about 3.5 to 11 million with IR-seq versus roughly 75 to 1,400 with RNA-seq.

From around 440 ng of RNA, a library with molecular barcoded alpha/delta and beta/gamma adaptors was made. Using its own MiXCR run on the reads, TCRdb lists one record per CDR3 protein. The top ten clones hold approximately 48% of a sample with around 6,000 distinct CDR3 sequences, about 20% of them seen once. The CDR3 runs 13 residues. V shed 3 bases and J shed 4 bases, with 6 bases lying between them. Germline CDR1 SGHVS, CDR2 FNYEAQ. Specimen: a population of CD138-negative cells sorted from bone marrow. This chain connects TRBV7-6 to TRBJ2-2; D gene ambiguous. The TCR comes from a donor at least 40 years old with multiple myeloma. The CDR3 DNA reads as TGTGCCAGCAGCTTGTATGCCACCGGGGAGCTGTTTTTT. This sequence encodes CASSLYATGELFF.